This TCR beta chain was found in a study of CD8+ T cells in alopecia areata. Reverse transcribed after extraction, RNA yielded cDNA as the sequencing template. TCRdb's copy holds only in-frame clones and misses some; the assay was immunoSEQ multiplex PCR. The table records about 160,000 clones, roughly 65% of them present only once. The germline V gene has CDR1 KGHSH and CDR2 LQKENI. The CDR3 has 13 residues. V was pared by 4 bases and J by 4 bases, with 10 bases between. Regarding treatment: oral pan-JAK inhibitor, 5-10 mg twice daily. Peripheral blood samples and lesional scalp punch biopsies were obtained from alopecia areata patients. Points from the study as a whole: Researchers reported that TCR sharing among patients proved less clear than in mice, possibly HLA-linked.

This clone has more than one count but fewer than ten. Its antigen is unidentified. The genes are TRBV18 and TRBJ1-1; unclear D gene. The clonotype comes from a human donor with alopecia areata. Sequencing used CD4+ T cells sorted from blood, obtained at week 4, from a patient treated with tofacitinib. CDR3 protein: CASSLDPTTEAFF. CDR3 coding DNA: TGTGCCAGCTCACTGGACCCTACCACTGAAGCTTTCTTT.